A single sample gave rise to the 8 T cell receptor beta chains below, sequenced in a study of cytomegalovirus exposure and HLA in healthy donors. The study ran its PCR with 60 Vbeta and 13 Jbeta primers. Sequencing was performed with immunoSEQ multiplex PCR; in TCRdb, only in-frame clones are kept and a portion is missing. The table lists fewer than 200,000 clones, around 82% of them singletons. Sequencing used PBMCs. The receptors were sampled from a male donor in good health and CMV-seronegative.

The chain combines TRBV27 with TRBJ2-7; 7 bases match TRBD1. In germline, CDR1 is MNHEY, CDR2 SMNVEV (reference sequence). This CDR3 comprises 12 residues. V was clipped by 7 bases and J by 2 bases; unmatched bases: 2. This CDR3 is CASTDRAYEQYF. CDR3 nucleotides: TGTGCCAGCACCGACAGGGCCTACGAGCAGTACTTC.

The CDR3 bases are TGTGCCAGCAGCGCCCAAGATCGCGGCACTGAAGCTTTCTTT. Amino acids: CASSAQDRGTEAFF. The J gene is TRBJ1-1, the V gene TRBV9; the D is unclear. The V end was cut by 3 bases, the J end by 4 bases, with 13 bases between. The CDR3 is 14 residues long. CDR1 and CDR2 (germline): SGDLS, YYNGEE.

The chain uses TRBV12-5 and TRBJ2-1; the match to TRBD2 covers 9 bases. Trimming removed 2 bases from V and 3 bases from J; junction bases left unmatched: 14. The CDR3 length is 19 residues. CDR1 is LGHNT and CDR2 is FRNRAP in the germline V gene. The CDR3 DNA follows: TGTGCTAGTGGTTTGTTCCCGCGGGGCGGGAGGGCAAACTACAATGAGCAGTTCTTC. Encoded protein: CASGLFPRGGRANYNEQFF.

The V call is TRBV18, the J call TRBJ2-1, with 10 bases that match TRBD2. The CDR3 is 15 residues long. Germline trimming cut 1 base from V and 5 bases from J; bases unmatched to any gene: 2. The germline V gene encodes CDR1 KGHSH and CDR2 LQKENI. CDR3 sequence (DNA): TGTGCCAGCTCACCACGGACTAGCGGAAACAATGAGCAGTTCTTC. It specifies CASSPRTSGNNEQFF.

The chain employs TRBV5-1 and TRBJ1-1; TRBD1 agrees at 7 bases. The CDR3 has 15 residues. Per germline, CDR1 SGHRS and CDR2 YFSETQ. V lost 0 bases and J lost 4; bases outside the gene matches: 6. The CDR3 DNA is TGCGCCAGCAGCTTGGACACAGGGGCGGGCACTGAAGCTTTCTTT. This codes for CASSLDTGAGTEAFF.

The rearrangement uses TRBV11-1 and TRBJ2-2, with a weak D call TRBD2 (5 bases). Germline-derived CDR1 and CDR2 are SGHAT and FQDESV (reference sequence). V was pared by 5 bases and J by 5 bases, with 12 bases between. The CDR3 is 14 residues long. The CDR3 bases are TGTGCCAGCAGCAATCAACGGGATACCGGGGAGCTGTTTTTT. Its translation is CASSNQRDTGELFF.

In this sample, this clone turned up a few times. V usage is TRBV10-1 and J usage is TRBJ2-3, with 8 bases identical to TRBD2. This CDR3 comprises 16 residues. The trim removed 6 bases at V and 2 bases at J, leaving 10 bases unmatched. In germline, CDR1 is WNHNN, CDR2 SYGVQD (reference sequence). This CDR3 is CASSTLSGDNTDTQYF. DNA for the CDR3: TGCGCCAGCAGCACACTTAGCGGGGACAACACAGATACGCAGTATTTT.

The chain combines TRBV7-8 with TRBJ1-2; tentatively, D is TRBD1 (5 bases). Germline CDR1 reads SGHVS; CDR2 reads FQNEAQ. V was pared by 5 bases and J by 8 bases, with 18 bases between. The CDR3 covers 14 residues. The CDR3 sequence is CASSPLRGAEGYTF. In nucleotides, the CDR3 is TGTGCCAGCAGCCCGCTGCGGGGCGCGGAAGGCTACACCTTC.